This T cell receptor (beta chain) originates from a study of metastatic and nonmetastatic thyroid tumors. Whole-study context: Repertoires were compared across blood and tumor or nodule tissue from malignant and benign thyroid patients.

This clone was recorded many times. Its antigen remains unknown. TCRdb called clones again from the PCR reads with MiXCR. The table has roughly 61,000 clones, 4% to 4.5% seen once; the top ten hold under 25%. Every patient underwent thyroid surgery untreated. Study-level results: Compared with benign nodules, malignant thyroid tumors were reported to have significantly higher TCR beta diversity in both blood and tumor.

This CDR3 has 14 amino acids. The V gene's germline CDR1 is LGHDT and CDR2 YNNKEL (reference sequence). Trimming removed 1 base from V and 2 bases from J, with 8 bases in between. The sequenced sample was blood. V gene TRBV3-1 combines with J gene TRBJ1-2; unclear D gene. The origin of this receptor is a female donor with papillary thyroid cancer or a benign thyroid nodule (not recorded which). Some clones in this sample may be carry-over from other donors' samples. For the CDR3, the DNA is TGTGCCAGCAGCCAAGTCACCACAAACTATGGCTACACCTTC. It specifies CASSQVTTNYGYTF. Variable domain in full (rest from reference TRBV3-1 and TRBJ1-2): DTAVSQTPKYLVTQMGNDKSIKCEQNLGHDTMYWYKQDSKKFLKIMFSYNNKELIINETVPNRFSPKSPDKAHLNLHINSLELGDSAVYFCASSQVTTNYGYTFGSGTRLTVV.